This passage covers 8 T cell receptor beta chains from one sample sequenced in a study of human T cells and chemical hapten exposure. Stated time point: patch test 3, about 24 weeks after DPC sensitization. Documented treatment: therapeutic diphenylcyclopropenone sensitization with weekly scalp DPC. TCRdb processed the RACE reads anew with MiXCR; each CDR3 protein has one entry. The repertoire includes approximately 160,000 distinct CDR3 sequences, roughly a quarter of them detected once, and roughly 2.2% sits in the top ten. Here the sequenced sample was whole blood, taken in connection with sensitization to the hapten diphenylcyclopropenone (DPC). Receptor source: a woman under 30 with alopecia areata. Some clones in this sample may be carry-over from other donors' samples.

In its sample, this clonotype was seen a few times. The V call is TRBV12-3 or TRBV12-4, the J call TRBJ2-7; 7 bases are shared with TRBD2. The CDR3 length is 12 residues. V dropped 6 bases and J dropped 5; count of bases not matched to a gene: 4. The CDR3 here is CASRTGLNEQYF. In DNA form, the CDR3 reads TGTGCCAGCAGAACGGGACTAAACGAGCAGTACTTC.

The sample holds a few counts of this clonotype. This chain connects TRBV15 to TRBJ2-4; 7 bases map to TRBD2. The germline V gene has CDR1 LNHNV and CDR2 YYDKDF (reference sequence). The CDR3 covers 14 residues. V trimming: 0 bases; J trimming: 9 bases; junction bases outside the gene matches: 5. The CDR3 protein is CATSRDPREGIQYF. In DNA form, the CDR3 reads TGTGCCACCAGCAGAGACCCCAGGGAGGGCATTCAGTACTTC.

This clonotype was picked up a small number of times. CDR3 amino acids: CASTSGGLSYNEQFF. The CDR3, as DNA: TGTGCCAGCACCTCCGGGGGGCTCTCCTACAATGAGCAGTTCTTC. The rearrangement links TRBV9 to TRBJ2-1; perhaps TRBD2 as D (7 bases). V was trimmed by 6 bases and J by 0 bases, leaving 13 bases between them. This CDR3 region has 15 residues. Germline CDR1 is SGDLS and CDR2 is YYNGEE.

The sample holds a few counts of this clonotype. This sequence joins TRBV27 and TRBJ1-6; D might be TRBD1 (6 bases). This CDR3 region has 14 residues. The V end lost 3 bases, the J end lost 10 bases, and 13 bases lay between the germline ends. From germline, CDR1 is MNHEY and CDR2 SMNVEV (reference sequence). For the CDR3, the DNA is TGTGCCAGCAGTTTCCTGACAGGAGGCTCACCCCTCCACTTT. This codes for CASSFLTGGSPLHF.

V and J are TRBV7-2 and TRBJ2-2; perhaps TRBD2 as D (7 bases). This CDR3 comprises 14 residues. Trimming took off 6 bases at V and 5 bases at J, with 13 bases between the two ends. In germline, CDR1 is SGHTA, CDR2 FQGNSA. The CDR3 reads CASRGGGITGELFF. The CDR3 nucleotides read TGTGCCAGCAGAGGGGGGGGTATTACCGGGGAGCTGTTTTTT.

The chain employs TRBV4-3 and TRBJ2-1, with TRBD1 matching 9 bases. This CDR3 is 16 amino acids long. Germline loops: CDR1 LGHNA, CDR2 YSLEER. V gave up 3 bases and J gave up 6 bases; unmatched junction bases: 9. The CDR3 DNA reads as TGCGCCAGCAGCCAGATACCCGGGACAGGGTCCAATGAGCAGTTCTTC. Translated, it gives CASSQIPGTGSNEQFF.

This clonotype has just a few counts. This chain uses TRBV20-1 with TRBJ2-3; 7 bases match TRBD1. The V and J ends lost 6 bases and 4 bases, in that order; junction bases with no gene match: 10. The CDR3 covers 14 residues. The germline CDR1 and CDR2 sequences are DFQATT and SNEGSKA (reference sequence). In nucleotides, the CDR3 is TGCAGTGCCAGACAGGGCCTACGACCAGATACGCAGTATTTT. Amino acids: CSARQGLRPDTQYF.

The V call is TRBV29-1, the J call TRBJ2-2, with TRBD2 as a possible D gene (5 bases). V lost 4 bases to trimming and J lost 6 bases, with 6 bases between them. The CDR3 has 11 amino acids. CDR1 and CDR2 from the germline V gene are SQVTM and ANQGSEA. CDR3 loop: CSVAGSGELFF. The DNA for the CDR3 is TGCAGCGTTGCGGGGTCCGGGGAGCTGTTTTTT.